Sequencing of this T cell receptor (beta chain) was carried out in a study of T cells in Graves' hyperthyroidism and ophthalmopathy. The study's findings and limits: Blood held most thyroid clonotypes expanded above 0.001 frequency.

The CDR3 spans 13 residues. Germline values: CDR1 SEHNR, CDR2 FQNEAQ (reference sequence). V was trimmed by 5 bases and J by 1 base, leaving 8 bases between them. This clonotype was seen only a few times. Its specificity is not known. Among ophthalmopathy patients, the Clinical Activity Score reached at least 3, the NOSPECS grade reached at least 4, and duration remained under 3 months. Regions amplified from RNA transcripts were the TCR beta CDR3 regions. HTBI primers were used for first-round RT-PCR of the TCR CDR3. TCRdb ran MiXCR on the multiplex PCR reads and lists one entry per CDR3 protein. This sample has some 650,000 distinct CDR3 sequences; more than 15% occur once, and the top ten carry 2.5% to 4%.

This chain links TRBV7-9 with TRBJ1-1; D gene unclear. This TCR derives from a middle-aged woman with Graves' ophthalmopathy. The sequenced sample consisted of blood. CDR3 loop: CASSAGGNTEAFF. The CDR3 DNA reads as TGTGCCAGCAGCGCTGGTGGGAACACTGAAGCTTTCTTT.